The 24 T cell receptor beta chains listed next were all sequenced from one sample in a study of shared clonotypes between healthy human individuals. Sequencing used immunoSEQ multiplex PCR; TCRdb keeps in-frame clones, though not all of them. The table lists over a million clones, roughly 95% of them singletons, with approximately 1% in the top ten. The specimen sequenced was naive CD4+ T cells sorted from blood. Documented subset: CD45RA+ positively selected. Source of these receptors: a man between 25 and 39 years old in good health.

The chain recombines TRBV27 with TRBJ2-4, with 11 bases identical to TRBD1. J gave up 3 bases and V 2 bases, and 12 bases lay outside the gene matches. Germline V gene lookup returns CDR1 MNHEY and CDR2 SMNVEV (reference sequence). This CDR3 spans 19 amino acids. The CDR3 DNA reads as TGTGCCAGCAGTTTACTAAGTCTGGGACAGGGGGTTGGCAAAAACATTCAGTACTTC. Encoded protein: CASSLLSLGQGVGKNIQYF.

This clone was seen a handful of times. The CDR3 nucleotides read TGTGCCAGCTCAACAGGGGCTGGAAGGTATGGCTACACCTTC. Protein product: CASSTGAGRYGYTF. The chain recombines TRBV18 with TRBJ1-2; 7 bases are shared with TRBD1. The CDR3 has 14 amino acids. Germline trimming cut 5 bases from V and 5 bases from J; bases unmatched to any gene: 8. Germline loops: CDR1 KGHSH, CDR2 LQKENI.

This sequence joins TRBV7-9 and TRBJ1-2; tentative D call: TRBD1 (6 bases). Trimming took off 5 bases at V and 0 bases at J, with 13 bases between the two ends. CDR3 length equals 15 residues. In germline, CDR1 is SEHNR, CDR2 FQNEAQ (reference sequence). CDR3 DNA: TGTGCCAGCAGCCAAGAGGGACAATCTAACTATGGCTACACCTTC. Its translation: CASSQEGQSNYGYTF.

This rearrangement joins TRBV6-6 to TRBJ2-7; a possible D gene is TRBD1 (5 bases). Trimming shortened V by 2 bases and J by 6 bases, and 17 bases separated the two germline ends. This CDR3 spans 15 amino acids. From germline, CDR1 is MNHNY and CDR2 SVGAGI (reference sequence). The CDR3 bases are TGTGCCAGCAGTTACGCAGGGAATACCTACTCCGAGCAGTACTTC. Protein sequence: CASSYAGNTYSEQYF.

This chain joins TRBV7-2 and TRBJ2-1; maybe TRBD1 (5 bases). V was cut by 2 bases and J by 0 bases, with 14 bases left in between. CDR1 is SGHTA, CDR2 FQGNSA, per germline. This CDR3 has 17 residues. The CDR3 is CASSLRGYPSSYNEQFF. The CDR3 bases are TGTGCCAGCAGCTTAAGGGGTTACCCGAGCTCCTACAATGAGCAGTTCTTC.

This clone has only one observation. The chain uses TRBV5-1 and TRBJ1-3; tentative D call: TRBD1 (5 bases). This CDR3 is 14 amino acids long. Germline CDR1 and CDR2: SGHRS and YFSETQ. The V end was cut by 4 bases, the J end by 5 bases, with 13 bases between. The chain's CDR3 is CASSRQSLRNTIYF. CDR3 in DNA: TGCGCCAGCAGCCGACAGTCTTTGAGAAACACCATATATTTT.

The chain couples TRBV28 to TRBJ1-2; 10 bases match TRBD1. Germline V lookup: CDR1 MDHEN, CDR2 SYDVKM. The CDR3 length is 13 residues. The V gene end was trimmed by 8 bases and the J gene end by 8 bases; junction bases not matched to a gene: 8. Here the CDR3 DNA reads TGTGCCAGCGTCGGGACAGGGGATACGGGCTACACCTTC. Its translation is CASVGTGDTGYTF.

This clone was counted a single time. The rearrangement links TRBV10-3 to TRBJ2-7, with 13 bases identical to TRBD2. The CDR3 covers 15 residues. V was clipped by 6 bases and J by 0 bases; unmatched bases: 2. Germline loops: CDR1 ENHRY, CDR2 SYGVKD. CDR3 protein: CAISRTSGSSYEQYF. Here the CDR3 DNA reads TGTGCCATCAGCCGGACTAGCGGGAGCTCCTACGAGCAGTACTTC.

The V call is TRBV19, the J call TRBJ2-3; no clear D. Between the trimmed V and J ends, which lost 3 bases and 0 bases, there was a span of 10 bases. The CDR3 extends over 15 amino acids. Germline CDR1 is LNHDA and CDR2 is SQIVND (reference sequence). This chain's CDR3 is CASSISRTSTDTQYF. For the CDR3, the DNA is TGTGCCAGTAGTATTAGTCGTACTAGCACAGATACGCAGTATTTT.

The J gene is TRBJ1-3, the V gene TRBV5-1; D not certain. V was shortened by 0 bases and J by 0 bases, with 13 bases between the two germline ends. The CDR3 extends over 17 amino acids. Per the germline V gene, CDR1 is SGHRS and CDR2 is YFSETQ. The CDR3 region is CASSLGFGSLSGNTIYF. The CDR3 coding sequence is TGCGCCAGCAGCTTGGGGTTTGGGAGCCTCTCTGGAAACACCATATATTTT.

Details on this clone: Other DNA sequences from this sample encode an identical CDR3 as well. The CDR3 sequence is CASSYRSEQYF. The DNA of the CDR3 is TGCGCCAGCAGCTACCGGAGCGAGCAGTACTTC. J is TRBJ2-7 and V is TRBV5-1; D is ambiguous. The length of the CDR3 is 11 residues. Trimming stripped 3 bases from V and 6 bases from J, with 7 bases between. Germline V gives CDR1 SGHRS, CDR2 YFSETQ.

The gene calls are TRBV2 and TRBJ2-2; no clear D gene. Looked up from germline, CDR1 is SNHLY and CDR2 is FYNNEI. CDR3 length: 14 amino acids. V lost 4 bases and J lost 6, with 12 bases in between. The CDR3 sequence is CASSGGSRPGELFF. The CDR3 DNA reads as TGTGCCAGCAGTGGAGGTAGCAGGCCCGGGGAGCTGTTTTTT.

This clone was seen more than once but under ten times. The identical CDR3 is also encoded by other nucleotide sequences in the sample. V gene TRBV7-9 combines with J gene TRBJ1-1; D is unclear. CDR1 is SEHNR and CDR2 is FQNEAQ in the germline V gene (reference sequence). The CDR3 runs to 11 residues. The V end lost 3 bases, the J end lost 1 base, and 0 bases lay between the germline ends. This CDR3 reads CASSLNTEAFF. The CDR3 coding sequence is TGTGCCAGCAGCTTGAACACTGAAGCTTTCTTT. Variable domain in full (rest from reference TRBV7-9 and TRBJ1-1): DTGVSQNPRHKITKRGQNVTFRCDPISEHNRLYWYRQTLGQGPEFLTYFQNEAQLEKSRLLSDRFSAERPKGSFSTLEIQRTEQGDSAMYLCASSLNTEAFFGQGTRLTVV.

The chain joins TRBV2 to TRBJ2-5; the match to TRBD2 covers 11 bases. J gave up 7 bases and V 6 bases, and 10 bases lay outside the gene matches. This CDR3 spans 15 amino acids. From germline, CDR1 is SNHLY and CDR2 FYNNEI. The CDR3 spells CASRSTSGTAATQYF. In nucleotides, the CDR3 is TGTGCCAGCAGGTCGACTAGCGGGACCGCCGCGACCCAGTACTTC.

Comment on this clone: Other DNA variants within this sample encode the same CDR3. The rearrangement links TRBV2 to TRBJ1-5; no clear D gene. Germline V gene sequence: CDR1 SNHLY, CDR2 FYNNEI. The CDR3 covers 14 residues. Trimming stripped 2 bases from V and 0 bases from J, with 5 bases between. The CDR3 here is CASSERSSNQPQHF. CDR3 coding DNA: TGTGCCAGCAGTGAAAGGAGTAGCAATCAGCCCCAGCATTTT. The whole variable domain, filled in from reference TRBV2 and TRBJ1-5, reads EPEVTQTPSHQVTQMGQEVILRCVPISNHLYFYWYRQILGQKVEFLVSFYNNEISEKSEIFDDQFSVERPDGSNFTLKIRSTKLEDSAMYFCASSERSSNQPQHFGDGTRLSIL.

The chain carries TRBV7-3 and TRBJ2-2; D is perhaps TRBD1 (5 bases). V was shortened by 5 bases and J by 1 base, with 11 bases between the two germline ends. The CDR3 has 15 residues. Germline CDR1 is SGHTA and CDR2 is FQGTGA. CDR3 DNA sequence: TGTGCCAGCAGCCCCCCCGGACAGAACACCGGGGAGCTGTTTTTT. This sequence encodes CASSPPGQNTGELFF. The whole variable domain, remainder taken from reference TRBV7-3 and TRBJ2-2, is GAGVSQTPSNKVTEKGKYVELRCDPISGHTALYWYRQSLGQGPEFLIYFQGTGAADDSGLPNDRFFAVRPEGSVSTLKIQRTERGDSAVYLCASSPPGQNTGELFFGEGSRLTVL.

V is TRBV5-1 and J is TRBJ2-5; 9 nucleotides align to TRBD2. The CDR3 runs 18 residues. With V trimmed by 0 bases and J by 0 bases, 9 bases remained unmatched. CDR1 is SGHRS and CDR2 is YFSETQ in the germline V gene. The CDR3 reads CASSLAVLASGNQETQYF. In DNA, the CDR3 is TGCGCCAGCAGCTTGGCCGTTTTGGCTAGCGGGAACCAAGAGACCCAGTACTTC.

This clone was seen a single time. A read error may account for a junction end that differs from germline. The chain has TRBV7-9 and TRBJ2-5; D ambiguous. Germline CDR1 reads SEHNR; CDR2 reads FQNEAQ (reference sequence). This CDR3 region has 19 residues. CDR3 coding DNA: TGTGCCAGCAAATTGGGCGAGACTGCCCACTATCGGCAAAGAGAGGCCCAGTACTTC. Its translation is CASKLGETAHYRQREAQYF. The whole variable domain, remainder taken from reference TRBV7-9 and TRBJ2-5, is DTGVSQNPRHKITKRGQNVTFRCDPISEHNRLYWYRQTLGQGPEFLTYFQNEAQLEKSRLLSDRFSAERPKGSFSTLEIQRTEQGDSAMYLCASKLGETAHYRQREAQYFGPGTRLLVL.

The chain combines TRBV5-4 with TRBJ1-5; possibly TRBD1 for D (5 bases). Germline CDR1 is SGHNT and CDR2 is YYREEE (reference sequence). V shed 0 bases and J shed 6 bases, with 10 bases lying between them. The CDR3 has 14 amino acids. The CDR3: CASSLGGDGQPQHF. DNA of the CDR3: TGTGCCAGCAGCTTGGGGGGGGACGGTCAGCCCCAGCATTTT.

J is TRBJ2-6 and V is TRBV19; D perhaps matches TRBD2 (6 bases). V was pared by 4 bases and J by 0 bases, with 19 bases between. The CDR3 is 19 amino acids. The V gene's germline CDR1 is LNHDA and CDR2 SQIVND (reference sequence). The CDR3: CASSTNLAWDRSGANVLTF. As DNA, the CDR3 is TGTGCCAGTAGTACTAATCTAGCGTGGGACCGCTCTGGGGCCAACGTCCTGACTTTC.

This rearrangement joins TRBV18 to TRBJ1-5, with D hard to call. Trimming cost V 3 bases and J 3 bases, with 18 bases left between them. The CDR3 totals 17 residues. Germline CDR1 is KGHSH and CDR2 is LQKENI. The DNA of the CDR3 is TGTGCCAGCTCACCTTCCGTGCCTCGGGGTGCCAATCAGCCCCAGCATTTT. Amino acids: CASSPSVPRGANQPQHF. Supplemented by reference TRBV18 and TRBJ1-5, the full variable domain reads NAGVMQNPRHLVRRRGQEARLRCSPMKGHSHVYWYRQLPEEGLKFMVYLQKENIIDESGMPKERFSAEFPKEGPSILRIQQVVRGDSAAYFCASSPSVPRGANQPQHFGDGTRLSIL.

The CDR3 DNA sequence: TGTGCCAGCAGCTTTGGACAGCCCTACGAGCAGTACTTC. Its protein is CASSFGQPYEQYF. The chain joins TRBV5-5 to TRBJ2-7; weak D call: TRBD1 (6 bases). V gave up 2 bases and J gave up 2 bases, with 8 bases separating them. This CDR3 region has 13 residues. The germline gives CDR1 SGHKS, CDR2 YYEKEE (reference sequence).

This chain's CDR3 is CASSYTGQGSGELFF. The CDR3 DNA is TGTGCCAGCAGTTACACAGGACAGGGGTCCGGGGAGCTGTTTTTT. The chain uses TRBV6-5 and TRBJ2-2, with 9 bases aligning to TRBD1. The germline V gene encodes CDR1 MNHEY and CDR2 SVGAGI. CDR3 length: 15 residues. The V and J ends lost 2 bases and 6 bases, in that order; junction bases with no gene match: 4.

On this clone itself: The junction and the germline gene differ at one end; a read error may be behind it. The chain employs TRBV5-1 and TRBJ2-3; 15 nucleotides match TRBD2. The CDR3 has 18 amino acids. Germline CDR1 SGHRS, CDR2 YFSETQ. CDR3 region: CASNLGGLAGGGADTQYF. CDR3 coding DNA: TGCGCCAGCAACTTGGGGGGACTAGCGGGAGGAGGTGCAGATACGCAGTATTTT.